A single sample gave rise to the 31 T cell receptor beta chains below, sequenced in a study of PD-1 blockade in mismatch repair-deficient tumors. TCRdb keeps only in-frame clones here, not all; method: immunoSEQ multiplex PCR. The top ten hold under 25% of the sample, which has tens of thousands of clones, roughly 77% seen once. This sample comprised peripheral blood, obtained 4 weeks after starting pembrolizumab. The receptors here all came from an adult with mismatch repair-deficient cancer.

The chain is built from TRBV27 and TRBJ1-4, with a tentative D call TRBD1 (6 bases). Germline V gene data show CDR1 as MNHEY and CDR2 as SMNVEV (reference sequence). The V end was cut by 5 bases, the J end by 0 bases, with 19 bases between. The CDR3 loop spans 18 amino acids. The CDR3 region has the DNA TGTGCCAGCAGTCCTAAAATTCCGGGACACACAACTAATGAAAAACTGTTTTTT. This codes for CASSPKIPGHTTNEKLFF. The variable domain in full, completed from reference TRBV27 and TRBJ1-4, reads EAQVTQNPRYLITVTGKKLTVTCSQNMNHEYMSWYRQDPGLGLRQIYYSMNVEVTDKGDVPEGYKVSRKEKRNFPLILESPSPNQTSLYFCASSPKIPGHTTNEKLFFGSGTQLSVL.

The chain employs TRBV10-1 and TRBJ2-3, with a tentative D call TRBD2 (5 bases). The V end lost 3 bases, the J end lost 0 bases, and 22 bases lay between the germline ends. The germline V gene encodes CDR1 WNHNN and CDR2 SYGVQD (reference sequence). The CDR3 spans 19 residues. As DNA, the CDR3 is TGCGCCAGCAGTGAATATTCTTCGTTGGGCGGAGGAAGCACAGATACGCAGTATTTT. It is translated as CASSEYSSLGGGSTDTQYF.

This sequence joins TRBV6-5 and TRBJ1-2; D remains ambiguous. CDR1 is MNHEY, CDR2 SVGAGI, per germline. The V gene lost 2 bases and the J gene lost 8 bases, with 12 bases spanning the gap. This CDR3 has 13 residues. The CDR3 spells CASSYVPEGGYTF. The CDR3 nucleotides read TGTGCCAGCAGTTACGTGCCCGAGGGAGGCTACACCTTC.

The J gene is TRBJ2-3, the V gene TRBV9; TRBD2 aligns across 7 bases. Germline V lookup: CDR1 SGDLS, CDR2 YYNGEE. The CDR3 has 16 amino acids. V shed 0 bases, J shed 0 bases, and the junction held 4 bases outside the gene matches. In nucleotides, the CDR3 is TGTGCCAGCAGCGTAGGGGGTAGCGGGAGCACAGATACGCAGTATTTT. It translates to CASSVGGSGSTDTQYF.

The rearrangement links TRBV27 to TRBJ2-1; TRBD1 aligns across 11 bases. CDR1 MNHEY and CDR2 SMNVEV come from the germline V gene (reference sequence). The CDR3 is 12 residues long. V lost 7 bases to trimming and J lost 14 bases; unmatched junction nucleotides: 7. The chain's CDR3 is CASTPGQGGEFF. As DNA, the CDR3 is TGTGCCAGCACCCCGGGACAGGGGGGGGAGTTCTTC.

This chain links TRBV4-1 with TRBJ2-7; D call uncertain. Trimming shortened V by 0 bases and J by 1 base, and 19 bases separated the two germline ends. This CDR3 comprises 18 residues. CDR1 MGHRA and CDR2 YSYEKL come from the germline V gene. CDR3 protein: CASSQDLFARKTSYEQYF. As DNA, the CDR3 is TGCGCCAGCAGCCAAGATCTGTTCGCCAGGAAGACTTCCTACGAGCAGTACTTC.

CDR3 loop: CASSAPADTQYF. The CDR3 DNA reads as TGCGCCAGCAGCGCCCCCGCGGATACGCAGTATTTT. The chain couples TRBV5-1 to TRBJ2-3; D unclear. The CDR3 is 12 amino acids. Germline CDR1 is SGHRS and CDR2 is YFSETQ. With 4 bases removed from V and 6 bases from J, the gap between germline ends came to 9 bases.

This chain joins TRBV7-9 and TRBJ1-2; 8 bases align to TRBD1. Germline CDR1 and CDR2: SEHNR and FQNEAQ (reference sequence). This CDR3 has 15 amino acids. With 4 bases clipped from V and 5 bases from J, the junction kept 9 bases outside the gene matches. The CDR3 reads CASSYNQGAEYGYTF. The CDR3 nucleotides are TGTGCCAGCAGCTACAACCAGGGGGCAGAATATGGCTACACCTTC.

This clone has just one count. This chain links TRBV7-2 with TRBJ2-5; tentative D call: TRBD2 (5 bases). This CDR3 spans 17 amino acids. From germline, CDR1 is SGHTA and CDR2 FQGNSA. Trimming left V 2 bases short and J 6 bases short, with 22 bases between. Written as DNA, the CDR3 is TGTGCCAGCAGCTTATCGGAGCGGAATCGGGGTTGGAAGACCCAGTACTTC. It yields the protein CASSLSERNRGWKTQYF.

The chain links TRBV5-6 to TRBJ2-1; TRBD2 agrees at 12 bases. This CDR3 is built from 16 residues. Trimming cost V 3 bases and J 4 bases; bases outside gene matches: 5. CDR1 and CDR2 from the germline V gene are SGHDT and YYEEEE. The CDR3 spells CASSYGLAGLYNEQFF. The CDR3 DNA is TGTGCCAGCAGCTACGGACTAGCGGGGTTATACAATGAGCAGTTCTTC.

This chain uses TRBV6-6 with TRBJ1-4; D is perhaps TRBD1 (6 bases). Germline values: CDR1 MNHNY, CDR2 SVGAGI (reference sequence). The CDR3 is 16 amino acids. The germline V and J ends were trimmed by 10 bases and 5 bases, with 23 bases remaining between them. The CDR3: CATRGQVRGPNEKLFF. DNA of the CDR3: TGTGCCACCCGGGGGCAGGTTAGGGGACCGAATGAAAAACTGTTTTTT.

This clone was detected once. This rearrangement joins TRBV2 to TRBJ2-5; tentatively, D is TRBD2 (6 bases). This CDR3 spans 13 amino acids. Trimming cost V 6 bases and J 2 bases, with 10 bases left between them. CDR1 is SNHLY and CDR2 is FYNNEI in the germline V gene. The CDR3 protein is CASRGGLQETQYF. CDR3 nucleotide sequence: TGTGCCAGCAGGGGGGGACTTCAAGAGACCCAGTACTTC.

The chain combines TRBV19 with TRBJ2-7; perhaps TRBD1 as D (5 bases). V was trimmed by 3 bases and J by 3 bases, leaving 12 bases between them. In germline, CDR1 is LNHDA, CDR2 SQIVND (reference sequence). The CDR3 has 14 amino acids. The CDR3 nucleotides read TGTGCCAGTAGTATTGGCCCCCAGGGCTACGAGCAGTACTTC. This codes for CASSIGPQGYEQYF.

This rearrangement joins TRBV28 to TRBJ2-7; the D gene could be TRBD1 or TRBD2 (5 bases each). Germline CDR1 reads MDHEN; CDR2 reads SYDVKM. V lost 5 bases, J lost 3 bases, and 14 bases lay in between. This CDR3 is 14 amino acids long. The CDR3 region has the DNA TGTGCCAGCAGTCCGGGACGTTGGTTCTACGAGCAGTACTTC. Amino acids: CASSPGRWFYEQYF.

V gene TRBV5-1 combines with J gene TRBJ1-4, with 7 positions matching TRBD1. Trimming took 0 bases from V and 7 from J; bases not matched to a gene: 9. The CDR3 runs to 16 residues. Germline V gives CDR1 SGHRS, CDR2 YFSETQ. The CDR3 reads CASSLGQGSIGEKLFF. CDR3 DNA: TGCGCCAGCAGCTTGGGACAGGGAAGTATCGGTGAAAAACTGTTTTTT.

This clone was seen only a few times. The rearrangement uses TRBV7-9 and TRBJ2-3; TRBD2 agrees at 9 bases. Germline loops: CDR1 SEHNR, CDR2 FQNEAQ (reference sequence). V shed 3 bases and J 1 base; nucleotides not matched to a gene: 2. This CDR3 region has 15 residues. The CDR3, as DNA: TGTGCCAGCAGCTTGACTAGCGGCGGCACAGATACGCAGTATTTT. Protein: CASSLTSGGTDTQYF.

The chain employs TRBV7-9 and TRBJ2-2; D is uncertain. This CDR3 comprises 13 residues. The V end lost 2 bases, the J end lost 6 bases, and 7 bases lay between the germline ends. Looked up from germline, CDR1 is SEHNR and CDR2 is FQNEAQ (reference sequence). The CDR3 coding sequence is TGTGCCAGCAGCTTACGGTATTCCGGGGAGCTGTTTTTT. Translated: CASSLRYSGELFF.

V and J are TRBV6-5 and TRBJ2-1; 13 bases align to TRBD2. CDR3 size: 14 residues. In germline, CDR1 is MNHEY, CDR2 SVGAGI. The junction had 7 bases not matched to a gene; V was cut back by 8 bases and J by 9 bases. In DNA form, the CDR3 reads TGTGCCAGCTCATCGGGACTAGCGGGGCTTGAGCAGTTCTTC. This codes for CASSSGLAGLEQFF.

Points on this clone: An end of the junction differs from the germline gene, which may be a read error. The CDR3 loop reads CASSYSGTGANVLTF. The CDR3 DNA reads as TGTGCCAGCAGCTACTCAGGGACAGGGGCCAACGTCCTGACTTTC. The V and J genes are TRBV6-5 and TRBJ2-6, with D perhaps TRBD1 (6 bases). The CDR3 covers 15 residues. Germline lookup yields CDR1 MNHEY and CDR2 SVGAGI.

The chain is built from TRBV14 and TRBJ2-2, with no clear D. The ends were cut back, 4 bases at V and 4 bases at J, with 13 bases in the middle. This CDR3 contains 15 residues. Germline assignment: CDR1 SGHDN and CDR2 FVKESK. DNA of the CDR3: TGTGCCAGCAGCCCAACCTTAGTCTTCACCGGGGAGCTGTTTTTT. It translates to CASSPTLVFTGELFF.

V usage is TRBV19 and J usage is TRBJ2-5; the D gene could be TRBD1 or TRBD2 (5 bases each). The CDR3 has 15 residues. The germline gives CDR1 LNHDA, CDR2 SQIVND (reference sequence). Deletions cut 3 bases from V and 2 bases from J, with 13 bases between. CDR3 residues: CASSMQGTGQETQYF. The CDR3 DNA reads as TGTGCCAGTAGTATGCAGGGAACGGGGCAAGAGACCCAGTACTTC.

The CDR3 region has the DNA TGTGCCAGCAGCTTAGCAGGGGGGGCCTACGAGCAGTACTTC. It specifies CASSLAGGAYEQYF. This sequence joins TRBV7-2 and TRBJ2-7, with D perhaps TRBD2 (7 bases). V was clipped by 0 bases and J by 2 bases, with 8 bases between them. Germline CDR1 reads SGHTA; CDR2 reads FQGNSA. This CDR3 region has 14 residues.

This chain uses TRBV28 with TRBJ1-5; TRBD1 matches at 7 bases. The CDR3 contains 16 residues. Germline V gene sequence: CDR1 MDHEN, CDR2 SYDVKM. V trimming: 3 bases; J trimming: 3 bases; junction bases outside the gene matches: 8. The CDR3 region is CASSFALGQPNQPQHF. The CDR3 bases are TGTGCCAGCAGTTTCGCCCTGGGACAGCCCAATCAGCCCCAGCATTTT.

The rearrangement joins TRBV5-4 to TRBJ2-3; D possibly matches TRBD1 or TRBD2 (5 bases each). Germline lookup yields CDR1 SGHNT and CDR2 YYREEE (reference sequence). The CDR3 is made up of 14 amino acids. V gave up 4 bases and J gave up 5 bases, with 14 bases separating them. In DNA form, the CDR3 reads TGTGCCAGCAGCCCCGGGACCCTGGGAGATACGCAGTATTTT. Translated: CASSPGTLGDTQYF.

The CDR3 bases are TGTGCCAGCAGTGAACTAGCGGGAAGCTACGAGCAGTACTTC. This gives the protein CASSELAGSYEQYF. The chain uses TRBV6-1 and TRBJ2-7, with 9 nucleotides matching TRBD2. The CDR3 totals 14 residues. The V gene end was trimmed by 2 bases and the J gene end by 3 bases; junction bases not matched to a gene: 2. Per germline, CDR1 MNHNS and CDR2 SASEGT.

The gene calls are TRBV4-1 and TRBJ1-2; D remains unclear. The germline V gene has CDR1 MGHRA and CDR2 YSYEKL. The V and J ends lost 0 bases and 0 bases respectively, with 11 bases between them. The CDR3 is made up of 16 amino acids. The CDR3 protein is CASSQDREVSNYGYTF. CDR3 DNA sequence: TGCGCCAGCAGCCAAGATAGGGAGGTCTCTAACTATGGCTACACCTTC.

This clone was observed a few times. The chain recombines TRBV5-1 with TRBJ2-2; D unresolved. This CDR3 contains 13 residues. The V gene lost 7 bases and the J gene lost 0 bases, with 7 bases spanning the gap. CDR1 and CDR2 (germline): SGHRS, YFSETQ. Written as DNA, the CDR3 is TGCGCCAGCCCGAGCCCGAACACCGGGGAGCTGTTTTTT. As protein: CASPSPNTGELFF. Full variable domain (rest looked up from reference TRBV5-1 and TRBJ2-2): KAGVTQTPRYLIKTRGQQVTLSCSPISGHRSVSWYQQTPGQGLQFLFEYFSETQRNKGNFPGRFSGRQFSNSRSEMNVSTLELGDSALYLCASPSPNTGELFFGEGSRLTVL.

This chain joins TRBV5-6 and TRBJ2-1; no clear D gene. Trimming shortened V by 2 bases and J by 0 bases, and 15 bases separated the two germline ends. The CDR3 length is 17 residues. Per germline, CDR1 SGHDT and CDR2 YYEEEE. DNA of the CDR3: TGTGCCAGCAGCTTATCTGTGACACTTCGCTCCTACAATGAGCAGTTCTTC. The encoded protein is CASSLSVTLRSYNEQFF.

The CDR3 DNA is TGTGCCAGCAGCAGGAGAAGCGCCGACAATGAGCAGTTCTTC. Amino acid sequence: CASSRRSADNEQFF. V usage is TRBV27 and J usage is TRBJ2-1; D is uncertain. From germline, CDR1 is MNHEY and CDR2 SMNVEV (reference sequence). The V end was cut by 6 bases, the J end by 5 bases, with 14 bases between. This CDR3 is 14 amino acids long.

The chain links TRBV5-1 to TRBJ2-5, with TRBD1 identical over 9 bases. V lost 4 bases, J lost 5 bases, and 6 bases stayed unmatched. Germline CDR1 SGHRS, CDR2 YFSETQ. This CDR3 has 14 amino acids. The CDR3 loop is CASSAGQGGETQYF. CDR3 sequence (DNA): TGCGCCAGCAGCGCGGGACAGGGCGGGGAGACCCAGTACTTC.

This chain uses TRBV7-8 with TRBJ1-1; perhaps TRBD1 as D (5 bases). Trimming took off 0 bases at V and 8 bases at J, with 19 bases between the two ends. Germline V gene sequence: CDR1 SGHVS, CDR2 FQNEAQ. CDR3 size: 16 residues. For the CDR3, the DNA is TGTGCCAGCAGCTTAGCGGGGGGTGGGCGCAGTGGGGAAGCTTTCTTT. It yields the protein CASSLAGGGRSGEAFF.